This T cell receptor (beta chain) was observed in a study of CD8+CD57+ T cells in acquired aplastic anemia. For sequencing, patients were chosen who had shown expansion of CD8+CD57+ cells by flow cytometry. TCR beta VDJ and CDR3 profiles were obtained from a genomic DNA template. TCRdb reprocessed the reads via MiXCR and lists one record per CDR3 protein. The data hold 160,000 or so distinct CDR3 sequences, with roughly 50% observed a single time. The CDR3 covers 16 residues. The ends were cut back, 0 bases at V and 0 bases at J, with 6 bases in the middle. CDR1 is WNHNN and CDR2 is SYGVQD in the germline V gene (reference sequence).

The sequence derives from a human donor with aplastic anemia. This chain uses TRBV10-1 with TRBJ2-6, with D unresolved. Sequencing was carried out using sorted CD4+, CD8+, or CD8+CD57+ T cells (not recorded which) from PBMCs. The CDR3 nucleotides read TGCGCCAGCAGTGAGTCGGGCAGCTCTGGGGCCAACGTCCTGACTTTC. Amino acid sequence: CASSESGSSGANVLTF.